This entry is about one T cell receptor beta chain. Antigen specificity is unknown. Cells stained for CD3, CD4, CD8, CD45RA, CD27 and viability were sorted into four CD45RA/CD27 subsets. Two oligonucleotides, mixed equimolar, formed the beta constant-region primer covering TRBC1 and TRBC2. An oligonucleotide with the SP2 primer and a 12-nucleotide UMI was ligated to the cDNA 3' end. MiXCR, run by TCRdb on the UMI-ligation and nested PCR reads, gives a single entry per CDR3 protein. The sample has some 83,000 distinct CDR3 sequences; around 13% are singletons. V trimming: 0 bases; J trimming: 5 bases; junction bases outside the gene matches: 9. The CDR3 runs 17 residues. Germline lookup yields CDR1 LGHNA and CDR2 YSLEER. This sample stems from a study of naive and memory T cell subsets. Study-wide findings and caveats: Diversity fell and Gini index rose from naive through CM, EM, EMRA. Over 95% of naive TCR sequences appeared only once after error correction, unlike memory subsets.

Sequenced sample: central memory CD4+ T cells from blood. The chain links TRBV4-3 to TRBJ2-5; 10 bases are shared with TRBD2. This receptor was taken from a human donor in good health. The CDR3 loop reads CASSQDRSTSGTETQYF. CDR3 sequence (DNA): TGCGCCAGCAGCCAAGATAGGTCCACTAGCGGGACGGAGACCCAGTACTTC.